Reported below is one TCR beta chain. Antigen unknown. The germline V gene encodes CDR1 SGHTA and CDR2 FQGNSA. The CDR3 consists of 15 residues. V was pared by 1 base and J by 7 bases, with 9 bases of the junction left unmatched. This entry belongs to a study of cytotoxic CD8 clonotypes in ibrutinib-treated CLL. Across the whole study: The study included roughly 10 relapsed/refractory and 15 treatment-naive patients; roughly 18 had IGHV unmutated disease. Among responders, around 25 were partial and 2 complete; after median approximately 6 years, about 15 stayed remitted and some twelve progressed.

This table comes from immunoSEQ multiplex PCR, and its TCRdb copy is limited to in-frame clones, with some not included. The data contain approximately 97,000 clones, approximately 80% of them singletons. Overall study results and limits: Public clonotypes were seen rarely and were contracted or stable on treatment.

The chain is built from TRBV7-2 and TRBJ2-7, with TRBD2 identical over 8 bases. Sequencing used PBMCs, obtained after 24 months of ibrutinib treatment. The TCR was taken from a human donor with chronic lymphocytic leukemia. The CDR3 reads CASSLEAGALREQYF. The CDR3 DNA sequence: TGTGCCAGCAGCTTAGAAGCGGGGGCCCTGAGGGAGCAGTACTTC.